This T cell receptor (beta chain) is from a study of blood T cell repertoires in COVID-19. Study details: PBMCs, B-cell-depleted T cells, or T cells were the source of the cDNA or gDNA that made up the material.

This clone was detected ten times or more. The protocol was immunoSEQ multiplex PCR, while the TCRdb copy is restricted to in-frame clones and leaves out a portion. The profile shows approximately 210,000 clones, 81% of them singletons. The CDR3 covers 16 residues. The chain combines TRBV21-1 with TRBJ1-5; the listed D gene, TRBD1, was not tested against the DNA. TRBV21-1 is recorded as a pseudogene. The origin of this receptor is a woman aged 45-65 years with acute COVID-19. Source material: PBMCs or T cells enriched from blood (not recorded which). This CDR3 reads CARDRGRAYSNQPQHF. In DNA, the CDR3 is TGTGCCAGAGACAGGGGGCGAGCCTATAGCAATCAGCCCCAGCATTTT.